These T cell receptor beta chains were read from a single sample in a study of breast tumors, draining lymph nodes, adjacent tissues. TCRdb reanalysed the multiplex PCR reads using MiXCR and keeps one entry per CDR3 protein. The data show 30,000 to 40,000 distinct CDR3 sequences, 36% seen once. The sample was breast tumor tissue. The receptor set was obtained from a female donor with breast cancer. Some clones in this sample may be carry-over from other donors' samples. CDR3s include the opening cysteine and the closing phenylalanine or tryptophan. The D gene is left open where the match is weak. Only part of the rows carry a size: once, few, many, or a class if the clone is expanded.

>many|13|TRBJ1-5|TRBV20-1|TRBD1
TGCAGTGCTAAGACGACAGGGAATCAGCCCCAGCATTTT
CSAKTTGNQPQHF
>many|13|TRBJ2-3|TRBV5-1|-
TGCGCCAGCAGCCCAACCACCGCAGATACGCAGTATTTT
CASSPTTADTQYF
>many|12|TRBJ1-2|TRBV20-1|TRBD1
TGCAGTGCTAGGACAGGGACCTATGGCTACACCTTC
CSARTGTYGYTF
>many|17|TRBJ1-3|TRBV9|-
TGTGCCAGCAGCCTCTACACGGGGGACAACTCTGGAAACACCATATATTTT
CASSLYTGDNSGNTIYF
>large|15|TRBJ1-4|TRBV7-9|TRBD1
TGTGCCAGCAGCGCCGGGACAGGGAGGGGTGAAAAACTGTTTTTT
CASSAGTGRGEKLFF
>many|15|TRBJ1-6|TRBV4-3|TRBD1
TGCGCCAGCAGCCCTTTACAGGGGGGTAATTCACCCCTCCACTTT
CASSPLQGGNSPLHF
>-|17|TRBJ2-1|TRBV3-1|TRBD2
TGTGCCAGCAGCCTACTTAGCGGGAGTGTCTCCTACAATGAGCAGTTCTTC
CASSLLSGSVSYNEQFF
>few|17|TRBJ1-4|TRBV19|TRBD1
TGTGCCAGTCGGACAGGGCTTGAGACCGGAGTTGGTGAAAAACTGTTTTTT
CASRTGLETGVGEKLFF
>-|13|TRBJ2-1|TRBV5-8|TRBD1
TGTGCCAGCAGCTGGGACAGGGACAATGAGCAGTTCTTC
CASSWDRDNEQFF
>-|18|TRBJ2-1|TRBV7-9|TRBD2
TGTGCCAGCAGCCCTCGATTGGGGACTAGCGGCTCCTACAATGAGCAGTTCTTC
CASSPRLGTSGSYNEQFF
>few|17|TRBJ2-3|TRBV28|TRBD1
TGTGCCAGCATGCGGACAGGGCTACTTGGCAGCACAGATACGCAGTATTTT
CASMRTGLLGSTDTQYF
>-|18|TRBJ2-7|TRBV29-1|TRBD2
TGCAGCGTTGAAAGGACTAGCGGGAAAACAATCCCGTCCTACGAGCAGTACTTC
CSVERTSGKTIPSYEQYF
>-|14|TRBJ2-5|TRBV4-3|-
TGCGCCAGCAGCCAAGGGGTACGCCAAGAGACCCAGTACTTC
CASSQGVRQETQYF
>many|17|TRBJ2-5|TRBV5-4|TRBD2
TGTGCCAGCAGCTCGGGACTAGCGGGATGGGGGGGAGAGACCCAGTACTTC
CASSSGLAGWGGETQYF
>once|11|TRBJ2-5|TRBV6-5|-
TGTGCCAGCAGTTGTGGAGAGACCCAGTACTTC
CASSCGETQYF
>-|17|TRBJ2-2|TRBV5-4|TRBD2
TGTGCCAGCAGTCACGGACTAGCGGGCCTCAACACCGGGGAGCTGTTTTTT
CASSHGLAGLNTGELFF
>many|15|TRBJ2-2|TRBV4-3|-
TGCGCCAGCAGCCAAGAACAGGTGAACACCGGGGAGCTGTTTTTT
CASSQEQVNTGELFF
>many|14|TRBJ2-7|TRBV27|-
TGTGCCAGCAGGCGACTTGCCCAAAGCTACGAGCAGTACTTC
CASRRLAQSYEQYF
>-|16|TRBJ2-7|TRBV28|TRBD1
TGTGCCAGCAGTTTGGCCGGGACAGGGGGCCGTTACGAGCAGTACTTC
CASSLAGTGGRYEQYF
>many|13|TRBJ2-5|TRBV19|-
TGTGCCAGCTCTCGGTGGGGGTTGGAGACCCAGTACTTC
CASSRWGLETQYF
>-|15|TRBJ2-2|TRBV7-6|-
TGTGCCAGCAGCTCCAATTTACGGAACACCGGGGAGCTGTTTTTT
CASSSNLRNTGELFF
>-|17|TRBJ2-3|TRBV28|TRBD2
TGTGCCAGCAGCCCCATGGGCTGGGCGGGAGGCGGAGATACGCAGTATTTT
CASSPMGWAGGGDTQYF
>few|14|TRBJ2-2|TRBV30|-
TGTGCCTGGAGTTGGGACCCGCAAGCCGGGGAGCTGTTTTTT
CAWSWDPQAGELFF
>many|17|TRBJ2-1|TRBV5-8|TRBD2
TGTGCCAGCAGCGTAGGGACTAGCGGGAGTTACTACAATGAGCAGTTCTTC
CASSVGTSGSYYNEQFF
>many|15|TRBJ2-5|TRBV9|-
TGTGCCAGCAGCGTAGAGTCGAGCGGTCAAGAGACCCAGTACTTC
CASSVESSGQETQYF
>many|15|TRBJ2-7|TRBV7-2|TRBD2
TGTGCCAGCAGCTTATCGGGGGGAGGCTCCTACGAGCAGTACTTC
CASSLSGGGSYEQYF
>-|16|TRBJ2-7|TRBV28|-
TGTGCCAGCAGTTCTATACCCGGGACACCCATCGACGAGCAGTACTTC
CASSSIPGTPIDEQYF
>many|12|TRBJ1-3|TRBV28|-
TGTGCCCCTACCAAGGAGGGAAACACCATATATTTT
CAPTKEGNTIYF
>many|14|TRBJ2-7|TRBV12-3/TRBV12-4|-
TGTGCCAGCAGCCCACCTTGGGGTGTCTACGAGCAGTACTTC
CASSPPWGVYEQYF
>-|17|TRBJ2-7|TRBV2|TRBD2
TGTGCCAGCAGTGAGACGAGGACTAGCGGGAGGGCCGTCGAGCAGTACTTC
CASSETRTSGRAVEQYF
>many|17|TRBJ1-5|TRBV7-9|-
TGTGCCAGCAGCTTAGGGGGGGCAGGGTTCAGCAATCAGCCCCAGCATTTT
CASSLGGAGFSNQPQHF
>-|21|TRBJ2-2|TRBV7-8|-
-
CASSWGRDEQYFGPGTGELFF
>few|16|TRBJ2-4|TRBV7-9|-
TGTGCCAGCAGCTTAGATTCCCCGAGGGGAAAAAACATTCAGTACTTC
CASSLDSPRGKNIQYF
>many|17|TRBJ1-2|TRBV4-2|-
TGTGCCAGCAGCCAAGATTTACGGGGAGTGGGCAACTATGGCTACACCTTC
CASSQDLRGVGNYGYTF
>-|15|TRBJ2-3|TRBV27|TRBD2
TGTGCCAGCAGTCCCCGGGACTACCCCACAGATACGCAGTATTTT
CASSPRDYPTDTQYF
>many|12|TRBJ2-5|TRBV7-2|-
TGTGCCAGCAGCTTAGCAGGGGAGACCCAGTACTTC
CASSLAGETQYF
>many|17|TRBJ2-1|TRBV7-2|TRBD2
TGTGCCAGCAGCTTAGTCGGAGCGGGAGGGCCTCACAATGAGCAGTTCTTC
CASSLVGAGGPHNEQFF
>many|14|TRBJ2-7|TRBV6-1|TRBD2
TGTGCCAGCAGTGTGCTAGCGGGCCCCTACGAGCAGTACTTC
CASSVLAGPYEQYF
>-|13|TRBJ1-1|TRBV2|-
TGTGCCAGCAGAGCCAACGAGGATGCTGAAGCTTTCTTT
CASRANEDAEAFF
>-|16|TRBJ2-7|TRBV10-2|TRBD2
TGCGCCAGCAGTGAGGGACTAGCGGGAGGTTCCAACGAGCAGTACTTC
CASSEGLAGGSNEQYF
>-|16|TRBJ1-5|TRBV20-1|TRBD1
TGCAGTGCTAGCCCCCCGAGACAGGGGGCCCTATTTCCCCAGCATTTT
CSASPPRQGALFPQHF
>many|18|TRBJ2-1|TRBV19|TRBD2
TGTGCCAGTACCTCCCTCCGTGGCGGGAGGGTCTCCTACAATGAGCAGTTCTTC
CASTSLRGGRVSYNEQFF
>many|17|TRBJ2-7|TRBV2|-
TGTGCCAGCAGTAAAACCCGGACGGCTAGCGCCACCTACGAGCAGTACTTC
CASSKTRTASATYEQYF
>many|15|TRBJ2-1|TRBV24-1|TRBD1
TGTGCCACCAGTGATACTAGACAGGGAACGGGTGAGCAGTTCTTC
CATSDTRQGTGEQFF
>many|14|TRBJ1-6|TRBV12-3/TRBV12-4|-
TGTGCCAGCACCTTTAGGGTAGGGGGTTCACCCCTCCACTTT
CASTFRVGGSPLHF